This T cell receptor (beta chain) was documented in a study of CD8 T cells in ankylosing spondylitis (dated by TCRdb to the late 2010s). For the study in its entirety: The study profiled T cell receptor beta repertoires in healthy donors and ankylosing spondylitis patients to find disease-linked TCR variants. The full study cohort was made up of approximately 24 ankylosing spondylitis patients and about a hundred healthy donors. Peripheral blood samples were taken, and synovial fluid was additionally collected from ankylosing spondylitis patients. What the work shows at the level of the full study, not this receptor alone: The disease-linked clones showed a CD8+ phenotype and occurred at relatively low frequencies in peripheral blood. Some of the motif variants had been reported before in the synovial fluid and blood of reactive arthritis patients, a finding that suggests common disease-initiation mechanisms. Blood from ankylosing spondylitis patients appeared to be characterized by a TCR beta motif made up of seven or eight highly homologous amino acid variants. The disease-linked clones were reported to be significantly enriched in matched synovial fluid samples from ankylosing spondylitis patients.

There are 16 amino acids in the CDR3, from cysteine to phenylalanine inclusive. The CDR3 DNA has 48 bases and is translated from base 1. From a lookup of the germline V gene, CDR1 and CDR2 are SGHTA and FQGNSA. V is reduced by 1 base and J by 8 bases, leaving a spacing of 18 bases between them. Details on this clonotype: Its antigen is not yet known. Base-call qualities are not available, and no considerably larger clone is one nucleotide away.

Sequenced using an Illumina HiSeq 2500. TCR beta libraries were prepared by quantitative 5'-RACE with molecular barcodes. The authors' pipeline ran thus. Disease-linked TCR variants were identified with a new computational method built on a probabilistic model of VDJ rearrangement. TCRdb passed the public sequencing reads through fastp at Q25 and MiXCR, retaining productive beta sequences. CDR3 protein sequences are deduplicated, and each keeps its most common genes and DNA. The V and J calls and clone size are TCRdb's, not the authors'. The sample profile shows around 440,000 distinct CDR3 sequences; 15% to 20% of them were found once. In total, the top ten clones hold approximately 1% of the sample.

The chain is encoded by TRBV7-2 joined to TRBJ2-1; a tentative D match to TRBD1 spans 5 bases. The receptor comes from a male donor with ankylosing spondylitis. The sample was blood, either unsorted or a sorted T cell fraction (not recorded which). The sequenced DNA: TGTGCCAGCAGCTTAGTACGCCACCTCCCACAGGATGAGCAGTTCTTC. Its translation is CASSLVRHLPQDEQFF.